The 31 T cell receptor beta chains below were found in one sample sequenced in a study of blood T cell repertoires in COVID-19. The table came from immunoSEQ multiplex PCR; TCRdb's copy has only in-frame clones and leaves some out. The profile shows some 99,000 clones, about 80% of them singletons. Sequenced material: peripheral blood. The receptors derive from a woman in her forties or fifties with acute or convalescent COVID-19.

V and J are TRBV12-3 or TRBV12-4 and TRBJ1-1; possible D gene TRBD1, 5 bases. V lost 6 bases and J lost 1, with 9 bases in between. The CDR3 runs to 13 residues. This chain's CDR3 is CASRDGQNTEAFF. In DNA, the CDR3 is TGTGCCAGCAGAGATGGACAGAACACTGAAGCTTTCTTT.

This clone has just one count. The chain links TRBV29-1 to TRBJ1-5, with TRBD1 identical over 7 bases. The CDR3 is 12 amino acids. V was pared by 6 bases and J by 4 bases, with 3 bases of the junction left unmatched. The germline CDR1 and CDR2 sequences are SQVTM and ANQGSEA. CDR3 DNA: TGCAGCGTACAGGGGCGGAATCAGCCCCAGCATTTT. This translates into CSVQGRNQPQHF.

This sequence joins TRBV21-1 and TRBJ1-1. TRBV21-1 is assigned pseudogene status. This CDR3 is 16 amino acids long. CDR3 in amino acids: CASIPQRCGCGTEAFF. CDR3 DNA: TGTGCCAGCATCCCTCAAAGGTGCGGCTGCGGCACTGAAGCTTTCTTT.

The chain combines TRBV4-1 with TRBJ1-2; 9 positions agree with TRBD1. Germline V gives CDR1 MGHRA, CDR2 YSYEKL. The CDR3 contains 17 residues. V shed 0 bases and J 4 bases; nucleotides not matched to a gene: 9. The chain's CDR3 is CASSQDKGTGLLYGYTF. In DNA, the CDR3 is TGCGCCAGCAGCCAAGATAAAGGGACAGGGCTGCTCTATGGCTACACCTTC.

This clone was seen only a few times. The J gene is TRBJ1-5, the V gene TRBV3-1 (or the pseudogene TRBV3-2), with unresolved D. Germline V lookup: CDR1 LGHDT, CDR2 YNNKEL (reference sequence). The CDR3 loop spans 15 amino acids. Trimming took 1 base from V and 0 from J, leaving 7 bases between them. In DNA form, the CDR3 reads TGTGCCAGCAGCCAAGGGTCAGTTAGCAATCAGCCCCAGCATTTT. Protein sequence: CASSQGSVSNQPQHF.

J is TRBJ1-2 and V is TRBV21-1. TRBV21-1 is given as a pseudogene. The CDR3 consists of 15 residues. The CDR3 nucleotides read TGTGCCAGCAGCTCGGTATCGGGAGGTTTGCGAGGCTACACCTTC. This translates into CASSSVSGGLRGYTF.

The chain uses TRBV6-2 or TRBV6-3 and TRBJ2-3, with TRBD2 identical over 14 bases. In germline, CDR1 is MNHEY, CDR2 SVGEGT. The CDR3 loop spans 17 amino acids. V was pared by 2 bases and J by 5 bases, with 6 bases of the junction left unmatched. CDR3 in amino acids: CASSYGLAGGSRDTQYF. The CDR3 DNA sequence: TGTGCCAGCAGTTACGGACTAGCGGGGGGCTCCAGAGATACGCAGTATTTT.

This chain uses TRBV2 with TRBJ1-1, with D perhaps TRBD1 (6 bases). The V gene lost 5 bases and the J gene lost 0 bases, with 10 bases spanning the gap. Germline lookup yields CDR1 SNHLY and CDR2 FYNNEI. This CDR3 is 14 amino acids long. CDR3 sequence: CASSPQGVNTEAFF. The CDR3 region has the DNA TGTGCCAGCAGTCCACAGGGAGTGAACACTGAAGCTTTCTTT. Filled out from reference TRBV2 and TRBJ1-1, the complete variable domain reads EPEVTQTPSHQVTQMGQEVILRCVPISNHLYFYWYRQILGQKVEFLVSFYNNEISEKSEIFDDQFSVERPDGSNFTLKIRSTKLEDSAMYFCASSPQGVNTEAFFGQGTRLTVV.

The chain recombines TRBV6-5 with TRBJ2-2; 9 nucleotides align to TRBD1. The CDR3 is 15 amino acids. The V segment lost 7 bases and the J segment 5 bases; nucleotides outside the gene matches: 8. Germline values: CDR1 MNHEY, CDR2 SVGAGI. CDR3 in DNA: TGTGCCAGCAAAACAGGGGGCGCCGGGACCGGGGAGCTGTTTTTT. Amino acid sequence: CASKTGGAGTGELFF.

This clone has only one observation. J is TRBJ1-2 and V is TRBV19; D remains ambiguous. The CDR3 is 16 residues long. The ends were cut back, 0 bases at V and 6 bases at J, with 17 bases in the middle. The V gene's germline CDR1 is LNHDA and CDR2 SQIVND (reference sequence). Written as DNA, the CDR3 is TGTGCCAGTAGTATAGATGGCCGGTGGGCCTTGGATGGCTACACCTTC. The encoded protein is CASSIDGRWALDGYTF.

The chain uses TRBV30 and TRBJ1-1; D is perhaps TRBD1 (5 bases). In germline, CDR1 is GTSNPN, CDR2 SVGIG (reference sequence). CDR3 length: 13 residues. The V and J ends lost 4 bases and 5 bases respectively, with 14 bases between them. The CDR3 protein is CAWNLGARTEAFF. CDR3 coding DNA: TGTGCCTGGAATCTTGGGGCGAGGACTGAAGCTTTCTTT.

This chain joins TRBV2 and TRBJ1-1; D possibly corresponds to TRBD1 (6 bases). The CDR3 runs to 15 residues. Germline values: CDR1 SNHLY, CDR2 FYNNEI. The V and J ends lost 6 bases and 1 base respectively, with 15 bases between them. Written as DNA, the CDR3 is TGTGCCAGCAGATGGGGAACAGGGAGGAACACTGAAGCTTTCTTT. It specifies CASRWGTGRNTEAFF.

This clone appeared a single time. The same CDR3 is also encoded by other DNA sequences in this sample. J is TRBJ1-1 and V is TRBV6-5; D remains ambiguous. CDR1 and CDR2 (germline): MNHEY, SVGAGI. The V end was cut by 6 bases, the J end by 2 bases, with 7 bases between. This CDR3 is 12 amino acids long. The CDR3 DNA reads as TGTGCCAGCAGCCGGGGAAACACTGAAGCTTTCTTT. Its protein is CASSRGNTEAFF.

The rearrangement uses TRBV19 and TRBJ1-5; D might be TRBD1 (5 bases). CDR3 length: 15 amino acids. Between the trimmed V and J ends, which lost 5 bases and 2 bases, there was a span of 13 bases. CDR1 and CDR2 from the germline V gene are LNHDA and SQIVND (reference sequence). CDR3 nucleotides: TGTGCCAGTAGTTTCAGGGCAGGTGGCAATCAGCCCCAGCATTTT. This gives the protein CASSFRAGGNQPQHF.

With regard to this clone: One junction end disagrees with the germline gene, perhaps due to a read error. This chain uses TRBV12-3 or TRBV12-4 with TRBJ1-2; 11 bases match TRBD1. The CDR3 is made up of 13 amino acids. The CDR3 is CASSLRDRGSQDF. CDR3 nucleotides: TGTGCCAGCAGTTTAAGGGACAGGGGGTCTCAAGACTTC.

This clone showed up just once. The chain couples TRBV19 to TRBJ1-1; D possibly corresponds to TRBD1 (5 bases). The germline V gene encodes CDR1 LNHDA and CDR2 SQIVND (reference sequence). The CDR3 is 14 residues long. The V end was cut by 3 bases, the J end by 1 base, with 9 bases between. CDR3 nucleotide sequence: TGTGCCAGTAGTATCAGCAGGGCGAACACTGAAGCTTTCTTT. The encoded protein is CASSISRANTEAFF.

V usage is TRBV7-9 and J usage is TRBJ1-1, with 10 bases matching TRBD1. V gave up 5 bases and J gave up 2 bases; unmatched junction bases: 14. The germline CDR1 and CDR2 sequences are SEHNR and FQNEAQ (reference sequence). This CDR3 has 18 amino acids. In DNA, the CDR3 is TGTGCCAGCAGCCCCAAGGTTGGGGGACAGGGGATAAACACTGAAGCTTTCTTT. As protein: CASSPKVGGQGINTEAFF.

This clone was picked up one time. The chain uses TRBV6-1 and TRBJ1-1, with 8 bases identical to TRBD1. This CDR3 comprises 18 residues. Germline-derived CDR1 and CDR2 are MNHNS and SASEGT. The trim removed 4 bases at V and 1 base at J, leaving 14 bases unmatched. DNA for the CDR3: TGTGCCAGCAGTGCGGTACCTACAGGGGGGGATCAGAACACTGAAGCTTTCTTT. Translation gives CASSAVPTGGDQNTEAFF.

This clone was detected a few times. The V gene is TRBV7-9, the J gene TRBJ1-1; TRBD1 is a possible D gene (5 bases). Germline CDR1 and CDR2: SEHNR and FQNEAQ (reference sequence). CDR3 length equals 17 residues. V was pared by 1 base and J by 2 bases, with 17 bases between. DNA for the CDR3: TGTGCCAGCAGCTTAGAGAAGGGGCGAGTCCCAAACACTGAAGCTTTCTTT. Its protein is CASSLEKGRVPNTEAFF.

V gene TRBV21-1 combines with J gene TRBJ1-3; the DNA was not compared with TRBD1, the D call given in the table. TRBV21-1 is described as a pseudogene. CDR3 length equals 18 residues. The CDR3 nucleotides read TGTGCCAGCAGCAAAGGGGGCCAGGGGTCCATCTCTGGAAACACCATATATTTT. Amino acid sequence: CASSKGGQGSISGNTIYF.

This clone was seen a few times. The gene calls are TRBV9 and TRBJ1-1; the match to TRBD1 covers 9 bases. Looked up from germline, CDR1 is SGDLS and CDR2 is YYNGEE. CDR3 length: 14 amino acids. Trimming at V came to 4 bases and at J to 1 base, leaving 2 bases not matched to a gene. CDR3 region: CASSLGQGNTEAFF. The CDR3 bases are TGTGCCAGCAGCCTGGGACAGGGGAACACTGAAGCTTTCTTT. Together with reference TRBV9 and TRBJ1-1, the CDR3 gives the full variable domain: DSGVTQTPKHLITATGQRVTLRCSPRSGDLSVYWYQQSLDQGLQFLIQYYNGEERAKGNILERFSAQQFPDLHSELNLSSLELGDSALYFCASSLGQGNTEAFFGQGTRLTVV.

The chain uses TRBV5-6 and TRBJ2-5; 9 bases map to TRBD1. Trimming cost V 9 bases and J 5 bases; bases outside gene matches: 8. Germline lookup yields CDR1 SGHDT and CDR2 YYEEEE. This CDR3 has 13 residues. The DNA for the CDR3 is TGTGCCACAGGGACAGGGTCCATGGAGACCCAGTACTTC. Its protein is CATGTGSMETQYF.

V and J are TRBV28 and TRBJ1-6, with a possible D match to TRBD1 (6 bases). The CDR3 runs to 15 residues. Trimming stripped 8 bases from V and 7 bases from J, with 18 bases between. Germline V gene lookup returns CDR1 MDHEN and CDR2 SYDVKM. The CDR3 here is CASRIRDTRNSPLHF. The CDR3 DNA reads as TGTGCCAGCCGAATCCGGGACACAAGGAATTCACCCCTCCACTTT.

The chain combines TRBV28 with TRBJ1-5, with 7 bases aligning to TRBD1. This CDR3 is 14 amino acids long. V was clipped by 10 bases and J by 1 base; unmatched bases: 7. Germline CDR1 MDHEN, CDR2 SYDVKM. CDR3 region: CATWGDRSNQPQHF. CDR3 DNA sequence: TGTGCCACCTGGGGGGACAGAAGCAATCAGCCCCAGCATTTT.

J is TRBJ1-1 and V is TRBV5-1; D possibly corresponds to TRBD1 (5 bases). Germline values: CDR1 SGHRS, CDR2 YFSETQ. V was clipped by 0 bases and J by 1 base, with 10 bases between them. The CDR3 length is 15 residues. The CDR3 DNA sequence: TGCGCCAGCAGCTTGGGCAGGGTGGGGAACACTGAAGCTTTCTTT. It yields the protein CASSLGRVGNTEAFF.

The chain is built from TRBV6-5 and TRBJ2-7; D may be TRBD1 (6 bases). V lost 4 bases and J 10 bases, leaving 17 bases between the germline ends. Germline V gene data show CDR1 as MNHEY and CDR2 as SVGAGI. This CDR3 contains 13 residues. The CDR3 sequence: CASSSQNRARQYF. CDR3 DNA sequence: TGTGCCAGCAGTTCGCAAAACAGGGCAAGACAGTACTTC.

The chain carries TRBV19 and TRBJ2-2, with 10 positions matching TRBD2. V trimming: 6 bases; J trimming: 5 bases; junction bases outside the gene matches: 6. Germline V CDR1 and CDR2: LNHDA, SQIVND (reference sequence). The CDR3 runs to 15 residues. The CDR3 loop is CASSSAGGRTGELFF. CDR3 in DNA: TGTGCCAGTAGCTCAGCGGGGGGGCGGACCGGGGAGCTGTTTTTT.

In DNA, the CDR3 is TGTGCCAGTGGAAAGGGACAGGGGGTAGCAAGCACCGGGGAGCTGTTTTTT. Translating it yields CASGKGQGVASTGELFF. The chain couples TRBV19 to TRBJ2-2; 11 bases line up with TRBD1. Germline CDR1 reads LNHDA; CDR2 reads SQIVND (reference sequence). The junction had 12 bases not matched to a gene; V was cut back by 8 bases and J by 4 bases. The CDR3 is 17 amino acids.

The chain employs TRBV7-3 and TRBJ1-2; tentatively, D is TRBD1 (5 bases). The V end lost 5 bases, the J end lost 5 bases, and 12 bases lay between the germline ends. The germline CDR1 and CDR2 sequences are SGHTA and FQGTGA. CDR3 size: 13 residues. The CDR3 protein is CASSLNGGYGYTF. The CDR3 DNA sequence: TGTGCCAGCAGCCTAAACGGGGGGTATGGCTACACCTTC.

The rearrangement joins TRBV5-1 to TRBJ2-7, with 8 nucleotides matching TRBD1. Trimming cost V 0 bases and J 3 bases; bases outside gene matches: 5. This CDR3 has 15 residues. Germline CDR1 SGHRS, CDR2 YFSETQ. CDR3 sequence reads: CASSLGDTGGYEQYF. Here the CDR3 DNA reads TGCGCCAGCAGCTTGGGGGACACAGGGGGCTACGAGCAGTACTTC.

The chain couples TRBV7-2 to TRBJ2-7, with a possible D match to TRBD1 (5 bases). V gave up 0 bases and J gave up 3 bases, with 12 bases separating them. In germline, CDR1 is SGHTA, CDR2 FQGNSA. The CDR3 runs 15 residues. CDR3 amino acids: CASSLAQSGYYEQYF. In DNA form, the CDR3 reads TGTGCCAGCAGCTTAGCGCAGTCAGGGTACTACGAGCAGTACTTC.